The clone carrying this T cell receptor beta chain was found a few times. TCRdb reprocessed the RT-PCR reads via MiXCR and lists one record per CDR3 protein. The profile covers about 57,000 distinct CDR3 sequences, with 13% appearing a single time and about a third taken by the ten largest. This entry is derived from a study of patients and donors after allogeneic stem cell transplantation. V was pared by 3 bases and J by 3 bases, with 6 bases of the junction left unmatched. There are 16 residues in the CDR3. CDR1 and CDR2 (germline): SGHVS, FQNEAQ. The sample taken for sequencing was blood, either unsorted or a sorted T cell fraction (not recorded which). This receptor was obtained from a human donor who was either an allogeneic HSCT recipient or a stem cell or donor lymphocyte infusion donor (not recorded which). It is not recorded whose cells these are; they may come from a transplant donor. The rearrangement joins TRBV7-8 to TRBJ2-3, with TRBD2 matching over 10 bases. This CDR3 is CASSFLAGGGTDTQYF. CDR3 bases: TGTGCCAGCAGCTTTTTAGCGGGAGGAGGGACAGATACGCAGTATTTT.